These T cell receptor beta chains were read from a single sample in a study of T cell responses to AZD1222 COVID-19 vaccine. TCRdb keeps only in-frame clones here, not all; method: immunoSEQ multiplex PCR. The sample has just under 150,000 clones, just over 85% seen once; the top ten hold less than 6%. The sequencing used peripheral blood, collected 28 days after the second AZD1222 dose. Source of these receptors: an adult who received the AZD1222 COVID-19 vaccine. Both conserved end residues are part of each CDR3. D genes are given only for firm matches. Not all rows give a size; the values are once, few, many and, for expanded clones, a class.

.	.	TRBV10-3	TRBJ2-1	CAISEGGRQASSYNEQFF	TGTGCCATCAGTGAGGGTGGAAGACAGGCGAGCTCCTACAATGAGCAGTTCTTC
.	TRBD1	TRBV15	TRBJ1-2	CATSRLPGQHYTF	TGTGCCACCAGCCGCCTGCCGGGACAGCACTACACCTTC
once	TRBD1	TRBV3-1/TRBV3-2	TRBJ1-4	CASSQGYTGGRTNEKLFF	TGTGCCAGCAGCCAAGGATATACAGGGGGAAGGACTAATGAAAAACTGTTTTTT
.	.	TRBV4-2	TRBJ2-1	CASSQDHAQGNYNEQFF	TGTGCCAGCAGCCAAGACCATGCACAGGGAAATTACAATGAGCAGTTCTTC
once	.	TRBV11-2	TRBJ1-5	CASSLDPGGAQPQHF	TGTGCCAGCAGCTTAGATCCTGGAGGGGCTCAGCCCCAGCATTTT
.	.	TRBV6-5	TRBJ2-2	CASEERSTGELFF	TGTGCCAGTGAAGAAAGGTCGACCGGGGAGCTGTTTTTT
few	.	TRBV3-1/TRBV3-2	TRBJ1-6	CASSQDTRGRGLNSPLHF	TGTGCCAGCAGCCAAGATACCCGGGGTAGGGGACTAAATTCACCCCTCCACTTT
.	.	TRBV28	TRBJ1-6	CASSLYLSQSSYNSPLHF	TGTGCCAGCAGTCTCTACCTCAGCCAGAGCTCCTATAATTCACCCCTCCACTTT
.	.	TRBV27	TRBJ1-6	CASSLGQRSFSYNSPLHF	TGTGCCAGCAGTTTGGGACAACGAAGTTTCTCCTATAATTCACCCCTCCACTTT
.	.	TRBV11-2	TRBJ1-2	CASRHPGRRLYGYTF	TGTGCCAGCAGACACCCCGGACGGCGTCTTTATGGCTACACCTTC
.	.	TRBV14	TRBJ1-4	CASSQAGQGREKLFF	TGTGCCAGCAGCCAAGCGGGTCAGGGAAGGGAAAAACTGTTTTTT
.	.	TRBV11-2	TRBJ1-1	CASSLDPLGMNTEAFF	TGTGCCAGCAGCTTGGATCCTTTGGGGATGAACACTGAAGCTTTCTTT
.	.	TRBV2	TRBJ2-7	CARYNYEQYF	TGTGCCAGGTATAACTACGAGCAGTACTTC
.	.	TRBV2	TRBJ1-5	CASSEGSGGQPQHF	TGTGCCAGCAGTGAAGGCTCGGGGGGTCAGCCCCAGCATTTT
.	.	TRBV12-3/TRBV12-4	TRBJ1-1	CASHRGRTEAFF	TGTGCCAGCCATAGGGGCCGCACTGAAGCTTTCTTT
few	.	TRBV9	TRBJ2-7	CASSVEAAAIYEQYF	TGTGCCAGCAGCGTCGAAGCGGCGGCGATCTACGAGCAGTACTTC
.	.	TRBV7-2	TRBJ2-3	CASSLYNGGLSTDTQYF	TGTGCCAGCAGCTTATATAACGGGGGGCTAAGCACAGATACGCAGTATTTT
.	.	TRBV5-4	TRBJ1-3	CASSSTGNTIYF	TGTGCCAGCAGCTCAACTGGAAACACCATATATTTT
.	.	TRBV6-6	TRBJ1-3	CAGPDGRSVEDTIYF	TGTGCCGGACCGGACGGACGCTCGGTGGAGGACACCATATATTTT
.	.	TRBV5-1	TRBJ2-7	CASSGSSHSYEQYF	TGCGCCAGCAGCGGCAGTAGCCACTCCTACGAGCAGTACTTC
.	.	TRBV11-3	TRBJ1-1	CASSVGNTEAFF	TGTGCCAGCAGCGTGGGGAACACTGAAGCTTTCTTT
.	TRBD1	TRBV19	TRBJ1-5	CASSFGTGVDQPQHF	TGTGCCAGTAGTTTCGGGACAGGGGTGGATCAGCCCCAGCATTTT
many	.	TRBV6-5	TRBJ2-7	CASSWEVGQASYEQYF	TGTGCCAGCAGTTGGGAGGTTGGACAGGCCTCCTACGAGCAGTACTTC
.	.	TRBV11-3	TRBJ1-1	CASSSGLTNTEAFF	TGTGCCAGCAGCTCCGGACTGACGAACACTGAAGCTTTCTTT
.	.	TRBV11-3	TRBJ2-1	CASSLGAVYNEQFF	TGTGCCAGCAGCTTAGGAGCCGTCTACAATGAGCAGTTCTTC
.	.	TRBV18	TRBJ1-5	CASSPLRQAYSNQPQHF	TGTGCCAGCTCACCACTTCGCCAGGCTTATAGCAATCAGCCCCAGCATTTT
.	TRBD1	TRBV28	TRBJ2-1	CASSLYGTGDAYNEQFF	TGTGCCAGCAGTTTATATGGGACAGGGGATGCCTACAATGAGCAGTTCTTC
few	.	TRBV7-8	TRBJ2-5	CASSRALQETQYF	TGTGCCAGCAGCCGAGCTCTCCAAGAGACCCAGTACTTC
.	.	TRBV10-1	TRBJ1-2	CASSLDGYTF	TGCGCCAGCAGTTTGGATGGCTACACCTTC
once	TRBD2	TRBV6-6	TRBJ2-2	CASSYWSSGDGELFF	TGTGCCAGCAGTTACTGGTCTAGCGGGGACGGGGAGCTGTTTTTT
.	.	TRBV19	TRBJ1-2	CASSGGYGYTF	TGTGCCAGTAGTGGGGGCTATGGCTACACCTTC
.	TRBD1	TRBV4-1	TRBJ1-5	CASSSPTGGMIHQPQHF	TGCGCCAGCAGCTCCCCGACAGGGGGCATGATCCATCAGCCCCAGCATTTT
.	.	TRBV7-9	TRBJ1-6	CASSPTQGRNSPLHF	TGTGCCAGCAGCCCGACCCAGGGGAGAAATTCACCCCTCCACTTT
.	.	TRBV7-9	TRBJ2-7	CASSPGLEQYF	TGTGCCAGCAGCCCCGGTCTCGAGCAGTACTTC
.	TRBD2	TRBV9	TRBJ2-3	CASSPGTSGGLTSITDTQYF	TGTGCCAGCAGCCCCGGGACTAGCGGGGGCCTAACCTCTATCACAGATACGCAGTATTTT
.	.	TRBV6-5	TRBJ2-5	CASSPGVAETQYF	TGTGCCAGCAGCCCCGGGGTAGCAGAGACCCAGTACTTC
.	.	TRBV9	TRBJ2-3	CASSEGSEDTQYF	TGTGCCAGCAGCGAGGGGTCGGAGGATACGCAGTATTTT
.	.	TRBV19	TRBJ1-5	CASSPGQGSNQPQHF	TGTGCCAGTAGCCCGGGGCAGGGGAGCAATCAGCCCCAGCATTTT
.	TRBD1	TRBV5-1	TRBJ1-1	CASSLAGTEYEAFF	TGCGCCAGCAGCTTGGCCGGGACAGAGTATGAAGCTTTCTTT
.	.	TRBV5-5	TRBJ2-7	CASSSPGSGFREQYF	TGTGCCAGCAGCTCCCCCGGGAGCGGTTTTAGGGAGCAGTACTTC
.	.	TRBV7-8	TRBJ2-1	CASSLDLVSYNEQFF	TGTGCCAGCAGCTTAGATTTAGTCTCCTACAATGAGCAGTTCTTC
.	TRBD1	TRBV7-8	TRBJ2-7	CASSFGQGGYEQYF	TGTGCCAGCAGCTTTGGACAGGGGGGCTACGAGCAGTACTTC